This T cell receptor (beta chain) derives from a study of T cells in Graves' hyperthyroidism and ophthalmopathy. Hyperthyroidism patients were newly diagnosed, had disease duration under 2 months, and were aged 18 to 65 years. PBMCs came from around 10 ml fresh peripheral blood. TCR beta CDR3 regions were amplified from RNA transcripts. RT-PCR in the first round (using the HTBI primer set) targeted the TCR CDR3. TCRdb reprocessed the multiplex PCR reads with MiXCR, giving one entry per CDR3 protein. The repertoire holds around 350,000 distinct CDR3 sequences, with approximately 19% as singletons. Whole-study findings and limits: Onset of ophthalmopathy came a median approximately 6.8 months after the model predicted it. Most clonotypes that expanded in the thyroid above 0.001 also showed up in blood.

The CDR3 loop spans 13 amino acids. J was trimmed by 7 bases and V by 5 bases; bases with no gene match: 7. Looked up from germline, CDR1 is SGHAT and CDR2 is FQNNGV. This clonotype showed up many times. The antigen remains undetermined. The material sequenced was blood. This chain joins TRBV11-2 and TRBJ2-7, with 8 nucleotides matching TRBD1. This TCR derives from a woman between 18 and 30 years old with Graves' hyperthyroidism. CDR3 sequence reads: CASSPRDRREQYF. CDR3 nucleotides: TGTGCCAGCAGCCCGAGGGACAGGCGGGAGCAGTACTTC.